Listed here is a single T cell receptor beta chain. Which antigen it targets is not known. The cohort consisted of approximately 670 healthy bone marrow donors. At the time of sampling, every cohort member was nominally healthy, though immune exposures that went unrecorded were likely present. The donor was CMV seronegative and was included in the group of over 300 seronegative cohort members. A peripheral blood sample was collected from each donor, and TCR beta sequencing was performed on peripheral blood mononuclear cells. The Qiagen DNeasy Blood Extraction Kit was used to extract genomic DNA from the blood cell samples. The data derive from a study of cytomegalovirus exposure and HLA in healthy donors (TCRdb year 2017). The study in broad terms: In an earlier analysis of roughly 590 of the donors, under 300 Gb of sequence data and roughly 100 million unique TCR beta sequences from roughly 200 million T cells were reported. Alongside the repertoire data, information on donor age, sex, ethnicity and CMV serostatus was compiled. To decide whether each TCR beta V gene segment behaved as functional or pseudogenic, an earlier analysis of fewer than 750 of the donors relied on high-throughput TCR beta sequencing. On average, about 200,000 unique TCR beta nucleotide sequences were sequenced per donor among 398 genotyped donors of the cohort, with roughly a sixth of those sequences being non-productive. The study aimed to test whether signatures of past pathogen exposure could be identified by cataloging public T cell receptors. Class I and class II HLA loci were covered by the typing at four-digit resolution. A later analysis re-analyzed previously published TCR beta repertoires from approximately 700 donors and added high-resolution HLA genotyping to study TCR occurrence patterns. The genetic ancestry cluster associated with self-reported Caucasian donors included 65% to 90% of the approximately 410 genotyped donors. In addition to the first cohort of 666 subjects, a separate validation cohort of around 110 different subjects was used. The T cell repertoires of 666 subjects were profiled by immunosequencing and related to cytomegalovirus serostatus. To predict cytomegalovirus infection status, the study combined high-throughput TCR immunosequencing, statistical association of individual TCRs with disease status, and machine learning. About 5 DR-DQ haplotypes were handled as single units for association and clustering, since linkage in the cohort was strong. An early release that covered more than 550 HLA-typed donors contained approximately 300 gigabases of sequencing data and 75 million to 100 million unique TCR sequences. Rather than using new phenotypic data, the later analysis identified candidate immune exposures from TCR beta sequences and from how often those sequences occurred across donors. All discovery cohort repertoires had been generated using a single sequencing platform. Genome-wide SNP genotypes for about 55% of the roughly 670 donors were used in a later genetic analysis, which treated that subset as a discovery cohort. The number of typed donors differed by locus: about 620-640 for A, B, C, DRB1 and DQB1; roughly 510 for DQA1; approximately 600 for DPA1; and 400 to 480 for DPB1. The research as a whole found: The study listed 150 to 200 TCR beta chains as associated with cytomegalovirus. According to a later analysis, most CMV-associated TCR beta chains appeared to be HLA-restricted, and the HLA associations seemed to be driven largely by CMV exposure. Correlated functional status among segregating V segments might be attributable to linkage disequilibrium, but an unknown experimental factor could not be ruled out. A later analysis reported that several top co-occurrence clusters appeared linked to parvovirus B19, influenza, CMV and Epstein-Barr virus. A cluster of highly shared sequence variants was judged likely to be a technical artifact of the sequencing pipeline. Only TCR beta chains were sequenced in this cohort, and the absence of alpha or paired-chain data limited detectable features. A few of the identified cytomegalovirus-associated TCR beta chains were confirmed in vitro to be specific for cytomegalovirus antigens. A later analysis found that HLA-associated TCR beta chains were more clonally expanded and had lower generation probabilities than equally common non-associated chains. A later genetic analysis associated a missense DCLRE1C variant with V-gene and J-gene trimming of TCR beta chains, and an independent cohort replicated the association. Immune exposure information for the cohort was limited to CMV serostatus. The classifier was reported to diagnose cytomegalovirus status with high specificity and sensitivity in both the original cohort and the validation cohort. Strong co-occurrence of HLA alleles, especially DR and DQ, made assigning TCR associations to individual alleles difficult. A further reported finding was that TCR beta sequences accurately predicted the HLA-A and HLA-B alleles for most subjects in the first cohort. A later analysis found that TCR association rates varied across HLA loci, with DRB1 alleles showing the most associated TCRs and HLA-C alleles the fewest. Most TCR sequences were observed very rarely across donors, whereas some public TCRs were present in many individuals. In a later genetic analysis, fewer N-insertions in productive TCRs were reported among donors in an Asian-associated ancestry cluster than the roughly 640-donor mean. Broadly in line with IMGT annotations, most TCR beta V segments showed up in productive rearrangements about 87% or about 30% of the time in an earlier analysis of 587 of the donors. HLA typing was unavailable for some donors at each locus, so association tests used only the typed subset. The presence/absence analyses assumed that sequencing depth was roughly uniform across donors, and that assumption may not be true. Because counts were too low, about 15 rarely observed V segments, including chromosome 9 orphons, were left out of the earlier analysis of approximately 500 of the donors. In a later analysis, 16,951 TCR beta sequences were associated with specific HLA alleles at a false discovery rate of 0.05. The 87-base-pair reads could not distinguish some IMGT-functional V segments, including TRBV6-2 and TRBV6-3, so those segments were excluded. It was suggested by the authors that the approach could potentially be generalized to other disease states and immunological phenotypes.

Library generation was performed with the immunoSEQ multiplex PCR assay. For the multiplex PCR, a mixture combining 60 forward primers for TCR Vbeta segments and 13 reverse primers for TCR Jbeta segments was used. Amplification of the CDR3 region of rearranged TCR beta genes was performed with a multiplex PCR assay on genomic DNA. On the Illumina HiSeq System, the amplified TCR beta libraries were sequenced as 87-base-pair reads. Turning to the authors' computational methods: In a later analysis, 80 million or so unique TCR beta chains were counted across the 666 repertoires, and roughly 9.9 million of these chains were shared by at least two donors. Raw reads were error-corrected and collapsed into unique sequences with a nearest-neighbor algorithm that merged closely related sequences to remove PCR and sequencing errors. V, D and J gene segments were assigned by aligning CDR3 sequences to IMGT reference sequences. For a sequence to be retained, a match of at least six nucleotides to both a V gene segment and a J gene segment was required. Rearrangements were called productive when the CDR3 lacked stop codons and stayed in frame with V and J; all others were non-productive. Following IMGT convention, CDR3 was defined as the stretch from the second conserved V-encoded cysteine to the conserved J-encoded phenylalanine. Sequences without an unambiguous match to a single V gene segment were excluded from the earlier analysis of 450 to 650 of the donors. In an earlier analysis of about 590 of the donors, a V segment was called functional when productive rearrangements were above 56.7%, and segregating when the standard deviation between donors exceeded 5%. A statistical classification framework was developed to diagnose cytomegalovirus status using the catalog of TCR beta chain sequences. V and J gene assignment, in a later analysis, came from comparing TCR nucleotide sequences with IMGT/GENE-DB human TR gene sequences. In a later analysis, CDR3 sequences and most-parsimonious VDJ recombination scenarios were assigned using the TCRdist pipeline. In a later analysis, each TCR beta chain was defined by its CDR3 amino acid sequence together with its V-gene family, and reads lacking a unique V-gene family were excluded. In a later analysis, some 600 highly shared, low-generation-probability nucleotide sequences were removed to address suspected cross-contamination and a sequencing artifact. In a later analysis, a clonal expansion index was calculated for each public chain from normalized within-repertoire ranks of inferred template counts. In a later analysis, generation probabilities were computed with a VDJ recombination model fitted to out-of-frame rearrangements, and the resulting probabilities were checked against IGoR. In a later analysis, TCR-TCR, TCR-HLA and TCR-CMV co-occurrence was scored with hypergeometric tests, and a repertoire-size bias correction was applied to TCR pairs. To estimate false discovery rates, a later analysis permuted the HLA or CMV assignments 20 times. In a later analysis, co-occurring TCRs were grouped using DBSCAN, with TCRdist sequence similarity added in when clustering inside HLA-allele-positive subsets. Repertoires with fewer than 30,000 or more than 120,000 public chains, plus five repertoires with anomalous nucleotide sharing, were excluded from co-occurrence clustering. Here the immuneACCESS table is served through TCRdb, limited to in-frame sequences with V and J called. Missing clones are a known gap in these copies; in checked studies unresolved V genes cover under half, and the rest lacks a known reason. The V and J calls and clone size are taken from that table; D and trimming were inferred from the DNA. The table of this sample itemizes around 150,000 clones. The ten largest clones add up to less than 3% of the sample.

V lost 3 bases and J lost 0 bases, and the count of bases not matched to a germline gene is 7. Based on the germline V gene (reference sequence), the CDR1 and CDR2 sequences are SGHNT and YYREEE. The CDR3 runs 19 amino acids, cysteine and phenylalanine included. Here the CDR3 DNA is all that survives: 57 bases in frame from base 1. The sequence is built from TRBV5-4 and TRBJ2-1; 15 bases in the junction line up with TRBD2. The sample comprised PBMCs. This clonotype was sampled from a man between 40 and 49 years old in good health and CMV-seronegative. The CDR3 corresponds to CASSSPGLAGGSSYNEQFF. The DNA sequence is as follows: TGTGCCAGCAGCTCTCCGGGACTAGCGGGGGGTAGCTCCTACAATGAGCAGTTCTTC.